This T cell receptor beta chain is drawn from a study of human T cells and chemical hapten exposure. Methods used by the authors: Ranging from roughly 20,000 to 750,000, TCR counts per sample had a median value of around 100,000. TCRdb reprocessed the RACE reads via MiXCR and lists one record per CDR3 protein. It is TCRdb's table, rather than the study itself, that gives the V and J calls and clone size. The top ten clones hold roughly 1.6% of a sample with approximately 80,000 distinct CDR3 sequences, 7.5% to 9.5% of them seen once. Study observations and caveats: DPC sensitization left the count of TCRs above 1 in 1000 unchanged.

Time point: patch test 1, 2 weeks after DPC sensitization. Treatment reported: therapeutic diphenylcyclopropenone sensitization with weekly scalp DPC. Sample donors consisted of patients with alopecia, aged 18 to 70 years, who were suitable for DPC. The germline V gene encodes CDR1 LNHDA and CDR2 SQIVND (reference sequence). The ends were cut back, 3 bases at V and 5 bases at J, with 17 bases in the middle. This CDR3 contains 16 residues. In regard to this clonotype: Its antigen remains unidentified.

The clonotype comes from a woman aged 25 to 39 with alopecia areata. Some clones in this sample may be carry-over from other donors' samples. The sequencing here drew on whole blood, taken in connection with sensitization to the hapten diphenylcyclopropenone (DPC). The genes are TRBV19 and TRBJ1-5; D gene uncertain. As DNA, the CDR3 is TGTGCCAGTAGTATCTACCCCAATGTTGGGGATCAGCCCCAGCATTTT. Its translation: CASSIYPNVGDQPQHF.